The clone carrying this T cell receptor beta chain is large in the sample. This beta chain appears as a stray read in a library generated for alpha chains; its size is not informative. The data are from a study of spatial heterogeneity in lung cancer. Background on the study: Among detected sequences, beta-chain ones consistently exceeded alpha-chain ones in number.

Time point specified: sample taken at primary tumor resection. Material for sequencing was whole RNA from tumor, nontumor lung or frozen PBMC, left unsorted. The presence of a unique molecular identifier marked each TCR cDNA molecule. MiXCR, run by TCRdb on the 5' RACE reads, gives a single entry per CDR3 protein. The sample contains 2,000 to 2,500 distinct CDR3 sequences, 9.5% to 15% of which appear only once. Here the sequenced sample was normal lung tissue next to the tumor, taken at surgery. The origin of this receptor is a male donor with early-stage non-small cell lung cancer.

CDR3 protein: CASSLRPREQYF. The CDR3 bases are TGTGCCAGCAGTTTACGGCCGAGAGAGCAGTACTTC. V is TRBV28 and J is TRBJ2-7; D is unclear. Trimming took off 2 bases at V and 7 bases at J, with 9 bases between the two ends. The CDR3 is 12 amino acids. CDR1 and CDR2 from the germline V gene are MDHEN and SYDVKM.